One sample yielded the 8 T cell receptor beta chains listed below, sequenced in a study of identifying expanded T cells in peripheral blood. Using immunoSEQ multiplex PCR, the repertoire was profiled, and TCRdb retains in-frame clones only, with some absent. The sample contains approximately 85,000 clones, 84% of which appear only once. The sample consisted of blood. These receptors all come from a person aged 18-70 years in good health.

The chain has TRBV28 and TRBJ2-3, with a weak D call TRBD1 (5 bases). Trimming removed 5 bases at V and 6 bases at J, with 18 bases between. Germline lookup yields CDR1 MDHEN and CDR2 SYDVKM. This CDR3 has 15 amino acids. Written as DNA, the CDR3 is TGTGCCAGCAGTCTGAATTTGGGGCAAGGGGATACGCAGTATTTT. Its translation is CASSLNLGQGDTQYF.

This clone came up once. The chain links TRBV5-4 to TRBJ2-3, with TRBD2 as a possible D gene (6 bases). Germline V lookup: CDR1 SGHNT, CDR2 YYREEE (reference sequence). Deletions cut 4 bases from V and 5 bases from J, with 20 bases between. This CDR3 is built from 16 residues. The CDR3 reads CASSRIGGTAGDTQYF. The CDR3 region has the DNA TGTGCCAGCAGCCGGATCGGAGGGACCGCTGGAGATACGCAGTATTTT.

CDR3 sequence: CASRTAGGPRKETQYF. The CDR3 region has the DNA TGTGCCAGCAGAACTGCCGGGGGACCCCGTAAAGAGACCCAGTACTTC. V usage is TRBV27 and J usage is TRBJ2-5, with D maybe TRBD2 (6 bases). This CDR3 is 16 amino acids long. Trimming removed 6 bases at V and 3 bases at J, with 20 bases between. Germline V gene lookup returns CDR1 MNHEY and CDR2 SMNVEV (reference sequence).

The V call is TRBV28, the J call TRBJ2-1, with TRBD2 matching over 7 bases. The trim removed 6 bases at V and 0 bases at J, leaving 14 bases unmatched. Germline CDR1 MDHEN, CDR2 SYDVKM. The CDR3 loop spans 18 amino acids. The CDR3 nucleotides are TGTGCCAGCAGCCCCCTGGGGAGCGGGGTGAGCTCCTACAATGAGCAGTTCTTC. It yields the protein CASSPLGSGVSSYNEQFF.

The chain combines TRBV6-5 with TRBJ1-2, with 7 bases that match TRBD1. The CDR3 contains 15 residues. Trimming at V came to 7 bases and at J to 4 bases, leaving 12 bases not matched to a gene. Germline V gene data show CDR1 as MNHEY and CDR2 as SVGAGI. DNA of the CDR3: TGTGCCAGCACAAGGGGAGTTCAGGGGGGCTATGGCTACACCTTC. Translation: CASTRGVQGGYGYTF.

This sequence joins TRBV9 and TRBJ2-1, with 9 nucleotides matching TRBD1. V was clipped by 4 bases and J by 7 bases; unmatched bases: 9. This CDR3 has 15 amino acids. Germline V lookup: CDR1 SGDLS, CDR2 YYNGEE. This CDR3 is CASSRRDREWNEQFF. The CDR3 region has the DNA TGTGCCAGCAGCCGAAGGGACAGGGAATGGAATGAGCAGTTCTTC.

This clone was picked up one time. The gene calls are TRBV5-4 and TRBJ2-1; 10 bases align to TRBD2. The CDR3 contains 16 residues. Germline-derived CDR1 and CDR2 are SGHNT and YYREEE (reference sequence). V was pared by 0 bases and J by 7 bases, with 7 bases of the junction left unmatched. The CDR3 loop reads CASSLALAGVVNEQFF. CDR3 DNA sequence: TGTGCCAGCAGCTTGGCCCTAGCGGGAGTGGTTAATGAGCAGTTCTTC.

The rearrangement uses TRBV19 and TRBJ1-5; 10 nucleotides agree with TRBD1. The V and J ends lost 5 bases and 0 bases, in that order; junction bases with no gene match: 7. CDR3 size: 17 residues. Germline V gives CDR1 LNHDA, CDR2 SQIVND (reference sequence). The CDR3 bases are TGTGCCAGTAGTCGGACAGGGGGGATCTATAGCAATCAGCCCCAGCATTTT. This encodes CASSRTGGIYSNQPQHF.